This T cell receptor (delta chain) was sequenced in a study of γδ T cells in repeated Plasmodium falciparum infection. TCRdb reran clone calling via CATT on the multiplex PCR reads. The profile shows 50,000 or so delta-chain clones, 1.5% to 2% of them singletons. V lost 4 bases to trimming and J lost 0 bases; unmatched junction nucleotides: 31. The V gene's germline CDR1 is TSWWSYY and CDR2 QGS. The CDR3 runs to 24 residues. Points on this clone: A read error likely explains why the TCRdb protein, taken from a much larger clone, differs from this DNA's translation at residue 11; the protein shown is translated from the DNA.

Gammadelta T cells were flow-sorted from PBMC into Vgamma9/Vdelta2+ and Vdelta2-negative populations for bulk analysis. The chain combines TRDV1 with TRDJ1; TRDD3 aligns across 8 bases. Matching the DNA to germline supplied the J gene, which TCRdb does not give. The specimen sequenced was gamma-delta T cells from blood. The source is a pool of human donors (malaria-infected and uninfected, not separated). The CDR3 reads CALGAHLRTSELWGRGKYTDKLIF. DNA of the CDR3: TGTGCTCTTGGGGCCCATCTCCGGACTTCGGAACTCTGGGGGAGGGGGAAGTACACCGATAAACTCATCTTT.